This T cell receptor (beta chain) was sequenced for a study of blood T cell repertoires in COVID-19. About the research overall: COVID-19 samples, acute and convalescent, were from the United States, Italy and Spain. The cDNA or gDNA used as material had been derived from T cells, B-cell-depleted T cells, or PBMCs.

This clone was counted between two and nine times. Germline CDR1 reads MGHRA; CDR2 reads YSYEKL. This CDR3 region has 13 residues. Trimming shortened V by 1 base and J by 3 bases, and 7 bases separated the two germline ends. Source study methods: The authors estimated nucleated cell counts from reference gene primer amplification. Clones were sequenced by immunoSEQ multiplex PCR, and TCRdb holds only the in-frame ones, with some missing. That table supplies the V and J calls and clone size; D and trimming were determined from the DNA. The repertoire holds thousands of clones, with 87% as singletons. The rearrangement links TRBV4-1 to TRBJ2-7, with no clear D. Sequencing was done on a sample of peripheral blood. The receptor was isolated from a man in his 70s with active COVID-19. CDR3 DNA sequence: TGCGCCAGCAGCCAAGTGCACTTCTACGAGCAGTACTTC. Protein: CASSQVHFYEQYF.